This TCR beta chain stems from a study of graft-versus-host responses after intestinal transplantation. Repertoires were generated with immunoSEQ multiplex PCR, while TCRdb's copy carries only in-frame clones and drops some. This repertoire shows around 90,000 clones, around 93% found once; its top ten account for approximately 0.064%. The CDR3 extends over 18 amino acids. V shed 5 bases and J 4 bases; nucleotides not matched to a gene: 15. Germline CDR1 is MDHEN and CDR2 is SYDVKM. On this clone: Antigen specificity is unknown.

The source is a human donor who was the organ donor for an intestinal transplant. The chain uses TRBV28 and TRBJ2-3; 10 bases are shared with TRBD1. The sample in question was unstimulated CD8+ T cells sorted from spleen or lymph node cells, obtained before transplant. For the CDR3, the DNA is TGTGCCAGCAGTATCATAGGACAGGGGGTTCCTTCCGCAGATACGCAGTATTTT. Amino acid sequence: CASSIIGQGVPSADTQYF.